Below, 4 T cell receptor beta chains from the same sample are listed, as sequenced in a study of graft-versus-host responses after intestinal transplantation. No cognate antigen is known for these TCRs. Sequencing was performed with immunoSEQ multiplex PCR; in TCRdb, only in-frame clones are kept and a portion is missing. The sample holds some 97,000 clones, about 90% seen once. Material: unstimulated CD4+ T cells sorted from spleen or lymph node cells, obtained before transplant. All receptors come from a human donor who was the organ donor for an intestinal transplant.

This chain uses TRBV5-1 with TRBJ2-2; the match to TRBD1 covers 8 bases. Germline V gives CDR1 SGHRS, CDR2 YFSETQ. The CDR3 is 21 amino acids. V trimming: 1 base; J trimming: 1 base; junction bases outside the gene matches: 18. The CDR3 coding sequence is TGCGCCAGCAGCTTGATCGGCTGGACAGGGAATTTGCTCCTGAACACCGGGGAGCTGTTTTTT. Amino acid sequence: CASSLIGWTGNLLLNTGELFF.

V usage is TRBV28 and J usage is TRBJ1-4; a possible D gene is TRBD1 (6 bases). CDR1 and CDR2 from the germline V gene are MDHEN and SYDVKM. The CDR3 is made up of 15 amino acids. With 5 bases removed from V and 8 bases from J, the gap between germline ends came to 18 bases. The CDR3 sequence is CASSGRGGRREKLFF. CDR3 DNA sequence: TGTGCCAGCAGTGGACGCGGGGGGCGCCGGGAAAAACTGTTTTTT.

The chain recombines TRBV13 with TRBJ2-3; D unresolved. Germline V CDR1 and CDR2: PRHDT, FYEKMQ (reference sequence). The CDR3 is 14 amino acids. Deletions cut 4 bases from V and 2 bases from J, with 10 bases between. The CDR3 DNA is TGTGCCAGCAGCTCCCGGGTCGTCACAGATACGCAGTATTTT. Its translation is CASSSRVVTDTQYF.

This clone was counted a single time. The chain carries TRBV30 and TRBJ2-6; D not certain. CDR3 length: 17 residues. Trimming removed 0 bases from V and 0 bases from J, with 12 bases in between. Germline assignment: CDR1 GTSNPN and CDR2 SVGIG (reference sequence). The CDR3 loop reads CAWSVSRRSSGANVLTF. In DNA form, the CDR3 reads TGTGCCTGGAGTGTAAGTCGTAGGTCCTCTGGGGCCAACGTCCTGACTTTC.